The clone carrying this TCR beta chain was detected only once. Its antigen is as yet unknown. The same CDR3 is also encoded by other DNA sequences in this sample. The data are from a study of shared clonotypes between healthy human individuals. Sequencing used immunoSEQ multiplex PCR; TCRdb keeps in-frame clones, though not all of them. Of more than 2,000,000 clones listed, 85% to 95% are singletons. Study observations and caveats: Sharing across four donors was highest in naive CD4 (approximately 5%) and lowest in memory CD8 (about 0.4%). Non-shared clonotypes showed lower generation probabilities than clonotypes common to all four donors. Memory subsets generally showed smaller estimated richness than naive subsets did.

CD45RA+ naive and CD45RA-negative memory subsets were separated from CD4+ cells. Sequences were obtained from naive CD4+ T cells from PBMCs. The subset is: CD45RA+ positively selected. The clonotype was recovered from a man aged 18 to 29 in good health. Some clones in this sample may be carry-over from other donors' samples.

The CDR3 nucleotides read TGTGCCAGCTCACCACCGGGCAGCTCCACAGATACGCAGTATTTT. This codes for CASSPPGSSTDTQYF. The chain links TRBV18 to TRBJ2-3, with D unclear. The CDR3 consists of 15 residues. Germline assignment: CDR1 KGHSH and CDR2 LQKENI. V was pared by 0 bases and J by 2 bases, with 9 bases between. Together with reference TRBV18 and TRBJ2-3, the CDR3 gives the full variable domain: NAGVMQNPRHLVRRRGQEARLRCSPMKGHSHVYWYRQLPEEGLKFMVYLQKENIIDESGMPKERFSAEFPKEGPSILRIQQVVRGDSAAYFCASSPPGSSTDTQYFGPGTRLTVL.